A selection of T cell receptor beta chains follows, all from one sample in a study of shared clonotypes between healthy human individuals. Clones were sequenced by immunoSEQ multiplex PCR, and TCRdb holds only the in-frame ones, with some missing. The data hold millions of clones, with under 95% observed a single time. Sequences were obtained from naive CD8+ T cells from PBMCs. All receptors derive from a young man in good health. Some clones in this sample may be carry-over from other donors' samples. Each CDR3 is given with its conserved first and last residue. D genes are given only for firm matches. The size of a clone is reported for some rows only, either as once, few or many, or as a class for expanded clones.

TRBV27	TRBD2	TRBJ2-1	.	TGTGCCAGCAGTTTATCCCCCCGACTAGCGGGAGAGGGTGATGAGCAGTTCTTC	CASSLSPRLAGEGDEQFF
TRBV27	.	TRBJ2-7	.	TGTGCCAGCAGTTCCATGAGCGAGCAGTACTTC	CASSSMSEQYF
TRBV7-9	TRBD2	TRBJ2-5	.	TGTGCCAGCGGCGAGGGTAGCGGGAGCCAAGAGACCCAGTACTTC	CASGEGSGSQETQYF
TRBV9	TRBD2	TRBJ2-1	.	TGTGCCAGCAGCGTAGCAACTAGCGGGTTCTACAATGAGCAGTTCTTC	CASSVATSGFYNEQFF
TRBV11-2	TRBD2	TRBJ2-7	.	TGTGCCAGCAGCGGGGGGACTAGCGGCTACTCCTACGAGCAGTACTTC	CASSGGTSGYSYEQYF
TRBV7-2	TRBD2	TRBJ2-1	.	TGTGCCAGCAGCTACCCCCTCGCGGGAGTCTTTAATGAGCAGTTCTTC	CASSYPLAGVFNEQFF
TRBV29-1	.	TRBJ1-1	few	TGCAGCGTTGTTTTTAACACTGAAGCTTTCTTT	CSVVFNTEAFF
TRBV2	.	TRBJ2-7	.	TGTGCCAGCAGCGGGGCGGCGCAGGCTGGGGGCGAGCAGTACTTC	CASSGAAQAGGEQYF
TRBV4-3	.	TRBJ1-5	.	TGCGCCAGCAGCCAAGTTTGGGTAGTCACGGGCAATCAGCCCCAGCATTTT	CASSQVWVVTGNQPQHF
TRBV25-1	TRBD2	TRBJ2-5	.	TGTGCCAGCAGTGAGGCTAGCGGGATAGAGACCCAGTACTTC	CASSEASGIETQYF
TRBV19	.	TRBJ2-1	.	TGTGCCAGTAGTCATGCGGGCGTTAACAATGAGCAGTTCTTC	CASSHAGVNNEQFF
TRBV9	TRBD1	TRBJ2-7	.	TGTGCCAGCGACGACAGGGGGCCCCACTCCTACGAGCAGTACTTC	CASDDRGPHSYEQYF
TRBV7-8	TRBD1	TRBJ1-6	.	TGTGCCAGCAGTTTCGGACAGGGGAATTCACCCCTCCACTTT	CASSFGQGNSPLHF
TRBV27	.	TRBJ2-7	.	TGTGCCAGCAGTACCCGGGACGGTGCCTACGAGCAGTACTTC	CASSTRDGAYEQYF
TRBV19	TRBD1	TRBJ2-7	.	TGTGCCAGTAGTATAGGAGGGGGCGCTTACGAGCAGTACTTC	CASSIGGGAYEQYF
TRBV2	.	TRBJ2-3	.	TGTGCCAGCAGGTCAGGGGCTAGCGGAACCACAGATACGCAGTATTTT	CASRSGASGTTDTQYF
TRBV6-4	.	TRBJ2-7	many	TGTGCCAGCAGTGAATCCGTCGGGAGCTCCTACGAGCAGTACTTC	CASSESVGSSYEQYF
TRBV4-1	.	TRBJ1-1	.	TGCGCCAGCAGCCAAGAGGGGAGTATGAACACTGAAGCTTTCTTT	CASSQEGSMNTEAFF
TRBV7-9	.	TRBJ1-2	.	TGTGCCAGCAGCTTAGTGGCCGGGGGAGGTAACTATGGCTACACCTTC	CASSLVAGGGNYGYTF
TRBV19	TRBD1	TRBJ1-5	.	TGTGCCAGTAGTATAGACCCCCAGACAGGGTTCAGCAATCAGCCCCAGCATTTT	CASSIDPQTGFSNQPQHF
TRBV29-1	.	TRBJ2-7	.	TGCAGCGTTGGTCGGGGCTACGAGCAGTACTTC	CSVGRGYEQYF
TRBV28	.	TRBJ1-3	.	TGTGCCAGCAATTTTGGGATTTCGGGACCTGGAAACACCATATATTTT	CASNFGISGPGNTIYF
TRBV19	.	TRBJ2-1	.	TGTGCCAGTAGTACGACCACCTACAATGAGCAGTTCTTC	CASSTTTYNEQFF
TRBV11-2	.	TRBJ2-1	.	TGTGCCAGCAGCTTAGAACCCTACAATGAGCAGTTCTTC	CASSLEPYNEQFF
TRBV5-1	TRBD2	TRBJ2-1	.	TGCGCCAGCAGCTTGGCCCCTAGCGGGAGTACCAATGAGCAGTTCTTC	CASSLAPSGSTNEQFF
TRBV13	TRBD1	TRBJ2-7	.	TGTGCCAGCAGCGAACGGACAGGCCCCGACGTGCGGCAGTACTTC	CASSERTGPDVRQYF
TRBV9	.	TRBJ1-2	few	TGTGCCAGCAGCTTCCAGGGAGACTATGGCTACACCTTC	CASSFQGDYGYTF
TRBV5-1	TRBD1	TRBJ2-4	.	TGCGCCAGCAGCTTGGGGACAGGGGGAAGGTACTTC	CASSLGTGGRYF
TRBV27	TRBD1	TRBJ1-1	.	TGTGCCAGCAGTCCCACCCTACAGGGGTGGGGGAACACTGAAGCTTTCTTT	CASSPTLQGWGNTEAFF
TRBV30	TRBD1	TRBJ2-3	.	TGTGCCTCCAAGACAGGGGTGGATACGCAGTATTTT	CASKTGVDTQYF
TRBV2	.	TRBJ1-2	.	TGTGCCAGCAGAGTAGGACGGCATAGGAAGGTGGGAGAGAGCTTC	CASRVGRHRKVGESF
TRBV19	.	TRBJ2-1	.	TGTGCCAGTACCCCTTGGGTCGCTTGGGATGAGCAGTTCTTC	CASTPWVAWDEQFF
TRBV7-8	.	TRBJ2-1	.	TGTGCCAGCAGCTTAGCGTTGGGAGGAGAGAGGGATGAGCAGTTCTTC	CASSLALGGERDEQFF
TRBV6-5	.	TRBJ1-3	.	TGTGCCAGCAGCCCCCCGGGGGCGCGGGGAAACACCATATATTTT	CASSPPGARGNTIYF
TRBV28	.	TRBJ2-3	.	TGTGCCAGCAACATACCGGGACCGATCAAGGATACGCAGTATTTT	CASNIPGPIKDTQYF
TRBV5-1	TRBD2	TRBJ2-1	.	TGCGCCAGCAGCTTGGGACTAGCGGACCTTGACTCCTACAATGAGCAGTTCTTC	CASSLGLADLDSYNEQFF
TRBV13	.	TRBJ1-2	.	TGTGCCAGCAGCTTAGGCGTCCAGCTTTGGGGCTACACCTTC	CASSLGVQLWGYTF
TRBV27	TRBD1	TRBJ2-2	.	TGTGCCAGCAGTCTCCGGACAGGCCCCGGGGAGCTGTTTTTT	CASSLRTGPGELFF
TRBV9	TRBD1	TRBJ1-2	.	TGTGCCAGCAGCGCGACGGACAGGCCAATCTATGGCTACACCTTC	CASSATDRPIYGYTF
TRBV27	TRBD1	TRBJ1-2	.	TGTGCCAGCAGTTTATCGTGGGACAGGGAACCCTATGGCTACACCTTC	CASSLSWDREPYGYTF
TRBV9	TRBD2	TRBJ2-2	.	TGTGCCAGCAGCGCAAGAGCGGGAGGGCTCGGGGAGCTGTTTTTT	CASSARAGGLGELFF